This record concerns one T cell receptor (beta chain) sequence. The data were obtained in a study of blood T cell repertoires in COVID-19. Whole-study context: Researchers got acute and convalescent COVID-19 samples from the United States, Italy and Spain.

The CDR3 sequence is 14 residues long. Trimming cost V 6 bases and J 0 bases, with 9 bases left between them. Germline CDR1 and CDR2: SGHVS and FQNEAQ. Methods used by the authors: Estimates of nucleated cell counts were drawn from the amplification of reference gene primers. TCRdb's table, derived via immunoSEQ multiplex PCR, lists solely in-frame clones and lacks some. The V and J calls and clone size were taken over from that table, and D and trimming were inferred from the DNA. The table includes hundreds of thousands of clones, roughly 83% detected once. The V and J genes are TRBV7-8 and TRBJ1-3; unclear D gene. This receptor was identified in a woman in her sixties or seventies with active or convalescent COVID-19. Input material: peripheral blood. This CDR3 is CASRSPSSGNTIYF. DNA for the CDR3: TGTGCCAGCAGATCGCCGAGCTCTGGAAACACCATATATTTT.